This TCR beta chain emerged from a study of T cells in Graves' hyperthyroidism and ophthalmopathy (dated by TCRdb to the late 2010s). Turning to the overall study: Peripheral blood samples were taken at the time of initial diagnosis, prior to any treatment. A discovery cohort of approximately 100 patients, approximately 44 with Graves' ophthalmopathy and under 60 with stable Graves' hyperthyroidism, was used to find distinguishing TCR V-J signatures. An independent validation cohort of under 20 hyperthyroidism patients and about 15 patients who later progressed to ophthalmopathy tested prospective prediction of ophthalmopathy. The 100 discovery patients were randomly split 7:3 into training and test sets. The study also compared thyroid tissue and blood T-cell repertoires from 5 to 7 Graves' hyperthyroidism patients. After blood sampling, hyperthyroidism patients were treated with methimazole at a starting dose of 30 mg daily, and ophthalmopathy patients were treated with high-dose intravenous methylprednisolone. The paper describes TCR Vbeta CDR3 sequencing of 120 to 150 peripheral blood samples, made up of about 41 ophthalmopathy patients, around 73 hyperthyroidism patients and roughly 17 progressor patients. On the study overall, not on this receptor specifically: Sample size was not statistically predetermined, and blinding of investigators to group allocation was not performed. In validation, progression to ophthalmopathy was predicted by the model with 70.59% sensitivity and just over 72% specificity, a median of about 6 months before onset. Most expanded thyroid clonotypes (frequency above 0.001) were also found in blood, which suggests that blood repertoires may mirror thyroid immune responses. Ophthalmopathy was separated from stable hyperthyroidism by a 13 V-J signature model, with roughly 88% sensitivity and approximately 84% specificity obtained in cross-validation and 80%/75% obtained in testing.

This clonotype was counted between two and nine times. Its binding antigen is unknown. Base qualities are not recorded, but no much larger clone differs from it by a single base. The TCR beta CDR3 regions were amplified from RNA transcripts. The first round of RT-PCR for the TCR CDR3 was performed with the HTBI primer set and the Qiagen OneStep RT-PCR kit. A second multiplex PCR round built the libraries, followed by size selection and purification. Paired-end sequencing of the libraries was performed with 100 bp reads on an Illumina HiSeq2000. The paper's processing steps were these. Raw data were processed with SOAPnuke, discarding reads with adapters, uncalled bases, mean Phred below 15, or no exact constant-primer or identifier match. High-quality paired reads were merged with COPE v1.2.5, and unique nucleotide sequences were defined as clonotypes. MiTCR v1.1 was used to align the clonotypes against IMGT TRBV, TRBD and TRBJ reference segments. The analysis included only V-J combinations with a frequency above 0.0001, which together covered approximately 99% of the repertoires. A TCS score was defined as the ratio between F50 (clonal expansion) and ExV (chaos), using BLOSUM62-based TCRdist between CDR3 peptides within each V-J. Welch's t-statistics and random forest reduced several hundred V-J features to 10 to 15, which were used in a naive Bayes classifier (R e1071). The public reads were reanalyzed by TCRdb: fastp trimming at Q25, MiXCR alignment, in-frame beta chains only. Each CDR3 protein appears once, grouped with its most common genes and DNA. The authors' filters were not applied to this entry. In this sample the table shows about 520,000 distinct CDR3 sequences, around 20% of which occur a single time. The top ten constitute 26% of the sample.

Stable Graves' hyperthyroidism was defined as no progression to ophthalmopathy during 18 months of follow-up. The hyperthyroidism patients were between 18 and 65 years old and newly diagnosed, with a disease duration of less than 2 months. The study excluded patients with uncontrolled infections, other autoimmune diseases, pregnancy or lactation. Diagnoses were established on the basis of clinical symptoms, serum thyroxine and TRAb, thyroid ultrasound, and orbital computed tomography. Ficoll-Paque density gradient centrifugation was used to isolate PBMCs from around 10 ml of fresh peripheral blood. Total RNA was extracted with Trizol reagent, and quality was checked on an Agilent 2100 Bioanalyzer. The TCR comes from a man younger than 35 with Graves' hyperthyroidism. Sample: blood.

The DNA sequence reads TGTGCCAGCAGCTACACATGGAGACAGGGAGATACTGAAGCTTTCTTT. Translated, this is CASSYTWRQGDTEAFF. The chain was built from TRBV11-1 and TRBJ1-1; TRBD1 aligns with 7 central bases. V lost 4 bases and J lost 5 bases, and the count of bases not matched to a germline gene is 13. From its cysteine to its phenylalanine, the CDR3 spans 16 amino acids. Just the 48-base CDR3 DNA is kept, in frame starting at base 1. Taken from the germline V gene (reference sequence), the CDR1 and CDR2 loops are SGHAT and FQDESV.